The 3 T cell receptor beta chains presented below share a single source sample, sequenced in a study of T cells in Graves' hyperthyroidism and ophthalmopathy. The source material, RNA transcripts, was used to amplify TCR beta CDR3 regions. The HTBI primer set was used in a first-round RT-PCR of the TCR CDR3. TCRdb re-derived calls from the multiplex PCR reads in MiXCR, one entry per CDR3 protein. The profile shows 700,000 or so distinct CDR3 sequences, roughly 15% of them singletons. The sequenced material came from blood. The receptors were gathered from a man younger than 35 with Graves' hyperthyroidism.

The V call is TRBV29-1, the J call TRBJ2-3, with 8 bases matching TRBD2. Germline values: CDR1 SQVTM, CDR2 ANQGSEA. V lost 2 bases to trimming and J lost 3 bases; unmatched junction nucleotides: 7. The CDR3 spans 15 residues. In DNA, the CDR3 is TGCAGCGTTGAAACAGCGGGAGTAGCGACAGATACGCAGTATTTT. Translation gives CSVETAGVATDTQYF.

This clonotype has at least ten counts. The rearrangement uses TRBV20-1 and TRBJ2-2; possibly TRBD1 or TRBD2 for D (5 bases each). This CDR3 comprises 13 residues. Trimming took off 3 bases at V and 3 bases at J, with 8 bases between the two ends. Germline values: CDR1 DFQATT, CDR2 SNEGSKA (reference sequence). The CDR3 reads CSARGTHTGELFF. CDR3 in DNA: TGCAGTGCTAGGGGGACGCACACCGGGGAGCTGTTTTTT.

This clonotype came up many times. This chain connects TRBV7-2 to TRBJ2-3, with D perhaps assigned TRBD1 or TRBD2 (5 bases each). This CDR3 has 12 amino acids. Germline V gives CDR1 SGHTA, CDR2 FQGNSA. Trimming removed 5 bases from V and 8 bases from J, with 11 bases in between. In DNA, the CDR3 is TGTGCCAGCAGCCGGGACGTCGGTACGCAGTATTTT. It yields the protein CASSRDVGTQYF.